The clone carrying this T cell receptor (beta chain) was seen ten or more times. This sample was taken from a study of T cells in Graves' hyperthyroidism and ophthalmopathy. The CDR3 is made up of 15 amino acids. Trimming stripped 1 base from V and 2 bases from J, with 11 bases between. Germline V gives CDR1 SEHNR, CDR2 FQNEAQ (reference sequence). It was considered stable Graves' hyperthyroidism when ophthalmopathy did not progress within 18 months. There were TCR beta CDR3 regions amplified from RNA transcripts. HTBI primers were used for first-round RT-PCR of the TCR CDR3. TCRdb reanalysed the multiplex PCR reads using MiXCR and keeps one entry per CDR3 protein. The sample includes some 720,000 distinct CDR3 sequences, about 16% of them seen just once.

The chain couples TRBV7-9 to TRBJ2-5; TRBD1 is a possible D gene (6 bases). Sequencing input: blood. The TCR comes from a man aged 18 to 29 with Graves' hyperthyroidism. CDR3 sequence reads: CASSLGWQGQETQYF. In nucleotides, the CDR3 is TGTGCCAGCAGCTTAGGTTGGCAGGGGCAAGAGACCCAGTACTTC. Complete variable domain (other parts from reference TRBV7-9 and TRBJ2-5): DTGVSQNPRHKITKRGQNVTFRCDPISEHNRLYWYRQTLGQGPEFLTYFQNEAQLEKSRLLSDRFSAERPKGSFSTLEIQRTEQGDSAMYLCASSLGWQGQETQYFGPGTRLLVL.